Shown below are 32 T cell receptor beta chains from a single sample sequenced in a study of response to subunit inactivated influenza vaccine. In TCRdb, the RT-PCR reads were re-called with MiXCR into one record per CDR3 protein. Of about 650,000 distinct CDR3 sequences listed, 15% to 19% are singletons. Sample: PBMCs from blood, taken approximately 12 days after vaccination. These receptors were collected from a man in his fifties who received an inactivated influenza vaccine.

This clonotype was detected many times. The V and J genes are TRBV27 and TRBJ2-7; TRBD2 is a possible D gene (6 bases). In germline, CDR1 is MNHEY, CDR2 SMNVEV (reference sequence). V shed 8 bases and J shed 0 bases, with 23 bases lying between them. The CDR3 is 17 amino acids. The CDR3 loop reads CASASRRRGESSYEQYF. The CDR3 DNA reads as TGTGCCAGCGCATCTCGAAGGCGGGGCGAAAGCTCCTACGAGCAGTACTTC.

This clonotype was found a few times. J is TRBJ2-5 and V is TRBV29-1; D might be TRBD1 (5 bases). This CDR3 is built from 13 residues. V lost 5 bases to trimming and J lost 0 bases, with 10 bases between them. Looked up from germline, CDR1 is SQVTM and CDR2 is ANQGSEA. CDR3 sequence reads: CSVRRQNQETQYF. DNA of the CDR3: TGCAGCGTTCGTAGACAGAACCAAGAGACCCAGTACTTC. The complete variable domain, with remaining parts taken from reference TRBV29-1 and TRBJ2-5, reads SAVISQKPSRDICQRGTSLTIQCQVDSQVTMMFWYRQQPGQSLTLIATANQGSEATYESGFVIDKFPISRPNLTFSTLTVSNMSPEDSSIYLCSVRRQNQETQYFGPGTRLLVL.

The chain uses TRBV29-1 and TRBJ2-3; 13 bases align to TRBD2. Germline-derived CDR1 and CDR2 are SQVTM and ANQGSEA. This CDR3 has 14 amino acids. V lost 7 bases, J lost 3 bases, and 4 bases stayed unmatched. CDR3 DNA: TGCAGCGCACCGACTAGCGGGAGGACAGATACGCAGTATTTT. Translation gives CSAPTSGRTDTQYF.

This clonotype has a count of ten or more. The chain employs TRBV29-1 and TRBJ2-7; D may be TRBD1 or TRBD2 (5 bases each). The CDR3 sequence is 12 residues long. V was shortened by 4 bases and J by 2 bases, with 9 bases between the two germline ends. From germline, CDR1 is SQVTM and CDR2 ANQGSEA. In DNA form, the CDR3 reads TGCAGCGTTGGAGGGGTAGCCTACGAGCAGTACTTC. Protein: CSVGGVAYEQYF.

The chain employs TRBV7-2 and TRBJ2-1; D possibly corresponds to TRBD1 (6 bases). The length of the CDR3 is 14 residues. The V gene lost 5 bases and the J gene lost 11 bases, with 19 bases spanning the gap. CDR1 SGHTA and CDR2 FQGNSA come from the germline V gene. The CDR3 spells CASSVQQSGTKQFF. The CDR3, as DNA: TGTGCCAGCAGCGTCCAACAATCCGGGACAAAGCAGTTCTTC.

This clonotype turned up a few times. The chain employs TRBV29-1 and TRBJ2-2; 8 positions match TRBD1. This CDR3 has 15 residues. V dropped 6 bases and J dropped 1; count of bases not matched to a gene: 7. Germline V gene sequence: CDR1 SQVTM, CDR2 ANQGSEA. The CDR3 protein is CSVTTGTGNTGELFF. The DNA for the CDR3 is TGCAGCGTAACGACCGGGACAGGGAACACCGGGGAGCTGTTTTTT.

The V and J genes are TRBV5-1 and TRBJ2-7; 10 bases line up with TRBD2. This CDR3 comprises 15 residues. V lost 2 bases, J lost 2 bases, and 4 bases stayed unmatched. Germline V gives CDR1 SGHRS, CDR2 YFSETQ. CDR3 DNA sequence: TGCGCCAGCAGCTTTACTAGCGGGACCACCTACGAGCAGTACTTC. Protein: CASSFTSGTTYEQYF.

The V call is TRBV20-1, the J call TRBJ2-1; D unclear. V lost 3 bases to trimming and J lost 3 bases, with 18 bases between them. This CDR3 spans 16 amino acids. Germline V gene data show CDR1 as DFQATT and CDR2 as SNEGSKA (reference sequence). The CDR3 reads CSASPQFGERYNEQFF. The CDR3 DNA is TGCAGTGCTAGTCCCCAGTTTGGCGAACGCTACAATGAGCAGTTCTTC.

J is TRBJ1-1 and V is TRBV28, with 8 nucleotides matching TRBD1. Germline V lookup: CDR1 MDHEN, CDR2 SYDVKM. V lost 6 bases, J lost 3 bases, and 12 bases stayed unmatched. The CDR3 contains 16 residues. CDR3 DNA: TGTGCCAGCAGCCGGACAGGGTCACCCTTCGACACTGAAGCTTTCTTT. This encodes CASSRTGSPFDTEAFF.

This clonotype has a handful of counts. The chain has TRBV20-1 and TRBJ2-7, with 11 bases identical to TRBD2. CDR3 length equals 15 residues. The V gene's germline CDR1 is DFQATT and CDR2 SNEGSKA (reference sequence). The CDR3 is CGADKGSGRAYEQYF. The CDR3 region has the DNA TGCGGGGCGGACAAGGGTAGCGGGAGGGCCTACGAGCAGTACTTC.

This clonotype was observed a few times. The chain carries TRBV11-2 and TRBJ1-3; 10 bases match TRBD1. Germline CDR1 and CDR2: SGHAT and FQNNGV. CDR3 length: 18 amino acids. V shed 4 bases, J shed 0 bases, and the junction held 9 bases outside the gene matches. CDR3 amino acids: CASSSTGQGGFSGNTIYF. CDR3 in DNA: TGTGCCAGCAGCTCAACCGGACAGGGGGGATTCTCTGGAAACACCATATATTTT.

This clonotype occurred a few times. The chain carries TRBV4-3 and TRBJ2-1, with a tentative D call TRBD1 (5 bases). The V end lost 1 base, the J end lost 3 bases, and 7 bases lay between the germline ends. CDR1 is LGHNA and CDR2 is YSLEER in the germline V gene. CDR3 size: 14 residues. The CDR3 DNA reads as TGCGCCAGCAGCCAAGGGCAGGGCTACAATGAGCAGTTCTTC. Its translation: CASSQGQGYNEQFF.

The J gene is TRBJ2-1, the V gene TRBV5-1; D is perhaps TRBD1 or TRBD2 (6 bases each). Germline assignment: CDR1 SGHRS and CDR2 YFSETQ. V was cut by 1 base and J by 5 bases, with 13 bases left in between. The CDR3 covers 15 residues. The CDR3 region is CASSLRGVSDNEQFF. The CDR3 DNA reads as TGCGCCAGCAGCTTGAGGGGGGTGTCGGACAATGAGCAGTTCTTC.

The chain is built from TRBV7-9 and TRBJ1-4; D not resolved. Germline-derived CDR1 and CDR2 are SEHNR and FQNEAQ (reference sequence). Trimming cost V 3 bases and J 6 bases, with 8 bases left between them. The CDR3 has 13 amino acids. CDR3 in DNA: TGTGCCAGCAGCTTCTCCTGGGATGAAAAACTGTTTTTT. As protein: CASSFSWDEKLFF.

This clonotype was counted only a few times. V gene TRBV12-3 or TRBV12-4 combines with J gene TRBJ2-3; 8 nucleotides align to TRBD1. The CDR3 extends over 16 amino acids. Germline trimming cut 1 base from V and 2 bases from J; bases unmatched to any gene: 5. This chain's CDR3 is CASSLGTGPLTDTQYF. CDR3 DNA sequence: TGTGCCAGCAGTTTAGGGACAGGGCCCCTCACAGATACGCAGTATTTT.

This rearrangement joins TRBV7-8 to TRBJ2-5; 7 bases agree with TRBD2. Germline CDR1 SGHVS, CDR2 FQNEAQ. The trim removed 7 bases at V and 1 base at J, leaving 15 bases unmatched. The CDR3 totals 17 residues. The CDR3 loop is CASNPPPGLKAQETQYF. CDR3 bases: TGTGCCAGCAACCCCCCACCGGGACTAAAAGCCCAAGAGACCCAGTACTTC.

V and J are TRBV20-1 and TRBJ2-7; 10 bases are shared with TRBD2. This CDR3 contains 14 residues. Germline CDR1 and CDR2: DFQATT and SNEGSKA (reference sequence). Trimming took 6 bases from V and 2 from J; bases not matched to a gene: 7. The CDR3 loop reads CSAGRSGGAYEQYF. The CDR3 nucleotides are TGCAGTGCCGGGAGGAGCGGGGGGGCCTACGAGCAGTACTTC.

This clonotype was counted a few times. The chain combines TRBV10-3 with TRBJ2-7; 10 positions match TRBD2. Germline CDR1 is ENHRY and CDR2 is SYGVKD. This CDR3 has 12 amino acids. With V trimmed by 6 bases and J by 6 bases, 2 bases remained unmatched. The CDR3 nucleotides are TGTGCCATCAGAGCGGGAGGGGTCGAGCAGTACTTC. It specifies CAIRAGGVEQYF.

This clonotype turned up a few times. This rearrangement joins TRBV3-1 to TRBJ2-7, with D perhaps assigned TRBD1 or TRBD2 (5 bases each). This CDR3 comprises 14 residues. The V gene's germline CDR1 is LGHDT and CDR2 YNNKEL (reference sequence). Deletions cut 2 bases from V and 4 bases from J, with 12 bases between. CDR3 loop: CASSQSGRRYEQYF. CDR3 bases: TGTGCCAGCAGCCAATCGGGACGTAGGTACGAGCAGTACTTC.

V usage is TRBV12-3 or TRBV12-4 and J usage is TRBJ1-4; D is unresolved. The CDR3 sequence is 14 residues long. The V end was cut by 5 bases, the J end by 7 bases, with 14 bases between. This chain's CDR3 is CASSPSQEGEKLFF. As DNA, the CDR3 is TGTGCCAGCAGTCCGTCTCAAGAAGGTGAAAAACTGTTTTTT.

This sequence joins TRBV20-1 and TRBJ2-2; 11 bases align to TRBD2. V gave up 3 bases and J gave up 5 bases; unmatched junction bases: 5. Germline CDR1 reads DFQATT; CDR2 reads SNEGSKA (reference sequence). The CDR3 totals 15 residues. The CDR3 region is CSARWPSGRTGELFF. The CDR3 nucleotides read TGCAGTGCTAGGTGGCCTAGCGGGAGGACCGGGGAGCTGTTTTTT.

This clonotype was observed at least ten times. The CDR3 DNA sequence: TGTGCCAGCAGTTTGGGGACAGGGGGGGGCTACACCTTC. Its protein is CASSLGTGGGYTF. V is TRBV12-3 or TRBV12-4 and J is TRBJ1-2, with TRBD1 matching over 11 bases. The CDR3 loop spans 13 amino acids. V shed 3 bases, J shed 8 bases, and the junction held 2 bases outside the gene matches.

This clonotype was observed a few times. The chain joins TRBV5-1 to TRBJ2-1; D gene ambiguous. The CDR3 is 16 amino acids. Germline lookup yields CDR1 SGHRS and CDR2 YFSETQ. With 0 bases removed from V and 6 bases from J, the gap between germline ends came to 16 bases. The CDR3 DNA is TGCGCCAGCAGCTTGGGTCGACTCCCCCGCGGCAATGAGCAGTTCTTC. It is translated as CASSLGRLPRGNEQFF.

The chain is built from TRBV5-1 and TRBJ2-7; tentative D call: TRBD2 (6 bases). The CDR3 consists of 13 residues. The germline CDR1 and CDR2 sequences are SGHRS and YFSETQ. V gave up 7 bases and J gave up 2 bases, with 13 bases separating them. CDR3 residues: CASGLSGTYEQYF. CDR3 nucleotide sequence: TGCGCCAGCGGACTATCAGGGACCTACGAGCAGTACTTC.

V gene TRBV28 combines with J gene TRBJ1-1; D gene ambiguous. In germline, CDR1 is MDHEN, CDR2 SYDVKM. Between the trimmed V and J ends, which lost 6 bases and 1 base, there was a span of 9 bases. The CDR3 covers 13 residues. The CDR3 sequence: CASRPDWNTEAFF. The CDR3 nucleotides are TGTGCCAGCAGACCAGACTGGAACACTGAAGCTTTCTTT.

This clonotype has only a few counts. The chain uses TRBV29-1 and TRBJ2-7; 10 bases match TRBD2. The CDR3 runs to 14 residues. Germline lookup yields CDR1 SQVTM and CDR2 ANQGSEA. With 5 bases clipped from V and 4 bases from J, the junction kept 8 bases outside the gene matches. CDR3 region: CSVRAKREGYEQYF. The CDR3 DNA sequence: TGCAGCGTTAGAGCGAAGCGGGAGGGGTACGAGCAGTACTTC.

Comment on this clonotype: At one end, the junction sequence differs from germline, possibly due to a read error. The chain is built from TRBV6-1 and TRBJ2-2; TRBD2 might be the D (6 bases). The CDR3 loop spans 13 amino acids. Per germline, CDR1 MNHNS and CDR2 SASEGT. Written as DNA, the CDR3 is TGTGCCAGCAGACCCGACCTACTCGGGGGGCTGTTTTTT. Amino acid sequence: CASRPDLLGGLFF.

The table lists this clonotype with a few counts. The rearrangement links TRBV7-6 to TRBJ2-7, with 8 bases identical to TRBD2. J was trimmed by 4 bases and V by 2 bases; bases with no gene match: 7. The germline V gene encodes CDR1 SGHVS and CDR2 FNYEAQ. The CDR3 is 15 residues long. The CDR3 region has the DNA TGTGCCAGCAGCTTAAGGCGCGGCGGGAGGTACGAGCAGTACTTC. It yields the protein CASSLRRGGRYEQYF. The whole variable domain, filled in from reference TRBV7-6 and TRBJ2-7, reads GAGVSQSPRYKVTKRGQDVALRCDPISGHVSLYWYRQALGQGPEFLTYFNYEAQQDKSGLPNDRFSAERPEGSISTLTIQRTEQRDSAMYRCASSLRRGGRYEQYFGPGTRLTVT.

This clonotype was picked up a small number of times. The chain is built from TRBV7-2 and TRBJ2-3; TRBD2 aligns across 9 bases. The germline V gene encodes CDR1 SGHTA and CDR2 FQGNSA. J gave up 1 base and V 5 bases, and 10 bases lay outside the gene matches. The CDR3 spans 17 residues. The CDR3 loop is CASSPRRVAGGTDTQYF. CDR3 nucleotide sequence: TGTGCCAGCAGCCCCCGTCGAGTAGCGGGGGGCACAGATACGCAGTATTTT.

The V and J genes are TRBV12-3 or TRBV12-4 and TRBJ2-1; a possible D gene is TRBD2 (7 bases). Trimming shortened V by 6 bases and J by 7 bases, and 16 bases separated the two germline ends. This CDR3 comprises 14 residues. Here the CDR3 DNA reads TGTGCCAGCAGCTTAAAAGGGAGGGGGAATGAGCAGTTCTTC. Encoded protein: CASSLKGRGNEQFF.

This clonotype was counted a few times. The J gene is TRBJ1-1, the V gene TRBV12-3 or TRBV12-4; D remains ambiguous. The CDR3 covers 12 residues. V lost 0 bases and J lost 6, with 5 bases in between. In DNA form, the CDR3 reads TGTGCCAGCAGTTTAGCGGTGTCTGAAGCTTTCTTT. As protein: CASSLAVSEAFF.

This clonotype showed up just a few times. The V call is TRBV7-2, the J call TRBJ2-7; D gene uncertain. Per germline, CDR1 SGHTA and CDR2 FQGNSA. The V gene lost 5 bases and the J gene lost 4 bases, with 18 bases spanning the gap. CDR3 length: 15 amino acids. CDR3 protein: CASSRTYGPQYEQYF. CDR3 nucleotide sequence: TGTGCCAGCAGCCGAACGTACGGACCTCAATACGAGCAGTACTTC.